The 23 T cell receptor beta chains below were found in one sample sequenced in a study of blood T cell repertoires in COVID-19. Produced via immunoSEQ multiplex PCR; TCRdb's table is partial and in-frame only. The table includes 170,000 or so clones, about 88% detected once. The source material was peripheral blood. The receptor source for this set is a man aged 55 to 70 with COVID-19, enrolled during active disease.

The chain carries TRBV5-4 and TRBJ1-2; 10 nucleotides line up with TRBD1. V shed 0 bases and J 4 bases; nucleotides not matched to a gene: 3. The CDR3 totals 15 residues. Germline values: CDR1 SGHNT, CDR2 YYREEE (reference sequence). CDR3 sequence: CASSLVGTGAYGYTF. CDR3 DNA: TGTGCCAGCAGCTTGGTTGGGACAGGGGCCTATGGCTACACCTTC.

The genes are TRBV3-1 (or the pseudogene TRBV3-2) and TRBJ2-5, with a tentative D call TRBD2 (5 bases). The CDR3 is made up of 13 amino acids. CDR1 and CDR2 from the germline V gene are LGHDT and YNNKEL (reference sequence). V shed 2 bases and J shed 5 bases, with 9 bases lying between them. This chain's CDR3 is CASSQSDWETQYF. The DNA of the CDR3 is TGTGCCAGCAGCCAATCGGACTGGGAGACCCAGTACTTC.

The J gene is TRBJ1-1, the V gene TRBV3-1 (or the pseudogene TRBV3-2); no reliable D call. Trimming removed 0 bases from V and 6 bases from J, with 14 bases in between. Germline V gene data show CDR1 as LGHDT and CDR2 as YNNKEL (reference sequence). The CDR3 is 15 residues long. The chain's CDR3 is CASSQDWAFFAEAFF. The CDR3 DNA reads as TGTGCCAGCAGCCAAGATTGGGCATTCTTTGCTGAAGCTTTCTTT.

This clone occurred once. The rearrangement joins TRBV7-2 to TRBJ2-5; D perhaps matches TRBD2 (7 bases). There are 15 residues in the CDR3. V was cut by 3 bases and J by 4 bases, with 15 bases left in between. Germline V gene data show CDR1 as SGHTA and CDR2 as FQGNSA. The CDR3 here is CASSLGGAVGETQYF. The CDR3 DNA reads as TGTGCCAGCAGCTTGGGGGGGGCCGTCGGAGAGACCCAGTACTTC.

This chain uses TRBV18 with TRBJ2-5, with 13 nucleotides matching TRBD2. The CDR3 has 15 amino acids. The V segment lost 2 bases and the J segment 5 bases; nucleotides outside the gene matches: 2. CDR1 is KGHSH, CDR2 LQKENI, per germline. The CDR3 bases are TGTGCCAGCTCACCATCGACTAGCGGGAGGGAGACCCAGTACTTC. This encodes CASSPSTSGRETQYF.

The V call is TRBV3-1 (or the pseudogene TRBV3-2), the J call TRBJ1-4; a weak D match, TRBD1 (5 bases). The CDR3 contains 17 residues. Deletions cut 2 bases from V and 5 bases from J, with 18 bases between. Germline V gives CDR1 LGHDT, CDR2 YNNKEL (reference sequence). CDR3 DNA sequence: TGTGCCAGCAGCCAACCCTCGGGGGGTAAGGGCAATGAAAAACTGTTTTTT. It specifies CASSQPSGGKGNEKLFF.

The V and J genes are TRBV5-1 and TRBJ1-4; TRBD1 is a possible D gene (5 bases). Looked up from germline, CDR1 is SGHRS and CDR2 is YFSETQ. V was pared by 0 bases and J by 0 bases, with 9 bases between. The CDR3 totals 16 residues. CDR3 loop: CASSLEGATTNEKLFF. Written as DNA, the CDR3 is TGCGCCAGCAGCTTGGAAGGGGCAACAACTAATGAAAAACTGTTTTTT. Variable domain in full (rest from reference TRBV5-1 and TRBJ1-4): KAGVTQTPRYLIKTRGQQVTLSCSPISGHRSVSWYQQTPGQGLQFLFEYFSETQRNKGNFPGRFSGRQFSNSRSEMNVSTLELGDSALYLCASSLEGATTNEKLFFGSGTQLSVL.

With regard to this clone: Other DNA sequences from this sample encode an identical CDR3 as well. This chain connects TRBV19 to TRBJ1-2; TRBD1 matches at 7 bases. The length of the CDR3 is 14 residues. Trimming at V came to 3 bases and at J to 7 bases, leaving 8 bases not matched to a gene. Germline loops: CDR1 LNHDA, CDR2 SQIVND (reference sequence). CDR3 sequence reads: CASSIPTGSGGYTF. The CDR3 DNA sequence: TGTGCCAGTAGTATTCCGACAGGGTCTGGTGGCTACACCTTC.

The chain is built from TRBV9 and TRBJ2-7, with 7 bases that match TRBD1. The CDR3 is 15 residues long. From germline, CDR1 is SGDLS and CDR2 YYNGEE. Germline trimming cut 1 base from V and 0 bases from J; bases unmatched to any gene: 4. The CDR3 reads CASSVRQGPSYEQYF. The CDR3 DNA sequence: TGTGCCAGCAGCGTAAGACAGGGTCCCTCCTACGAGCAGTACTTC.

V and J are TRBV5-1 and TRBJ2-7; D might be TRBD1 (6 bases). The V gene lost 4 bases and the J gene lost 6 bases, with 17 bases spanning the gap. The CDR3 is 14 residues long. CDR1 SGHRS and CDR2 YFSETQ come from the germline V gene. CDR3 sequence reads: CASSGSTTGSEQYF. The CDR3 region has the DNA TGCGCCAGCAGCGGATCAACCACAGGGTCCGAGCAGTACTTC.

The V call is TRBV5-6, the J call TRBJ2-7; the D gene is possibly TRBD2 (6 bases). Trimming removed 0 bases at V and 3 bases at J, with 10 bases between. This CDR3 contains 14 residues. Germline CDR1 reads SGHDT; CDR2 reads YYEEEE. The CDR3 here is CASSLAGTLYEQYF. The CDR3 DNA follows: TGTGCCAGCAGCTTGGCCGGGACTCTCTACGAGCAGTACTTC. The full variable domain, with the rest looked up from reference TRBV5-6 and TRBJ2-7, is DAGVTQSPTHLIKTRGQQVTLRCSPKSGHDTVSWYQQALGQGPQFIFQYYEEEERQRGNFPDRFSGHQFPNYSSELNVNALLLGDSALYLCASSLAGTLYEQYFGPGTRLTVT.

The chain has TRBV24-1 and TRBJ2-5; 9 bases match TRBD1. The germline CDR1 and CDR2 sequences are KGHDR and SFDVKD. This CDR3 is 17 amino acids long. The trim removed 0 bases at V and 2 bases at J, leaving 6 bases unmatched. Written as DNA, the CDR3 is TGTGCCACCAGTGATTTGTACGGGACAGGGCAACAAGAGACCCAGTACTTC. This sequence encodes CATSDLYGTGQQETQYF.

The gene calls are TRBV28 and TRBJ2-5; 8 nucleotides line up with TRBD2. After removal of 4 bases from V and 2 bases from J, the junction contained 3 bases not matched to a gene. CDR1 is MDHEN, CDR2 SYDVKM, per germline. CDR3 length: 14 amino acids. The CDR3 here is CASSYLAGQETQYF. The CDR3 bases are TGTGCCAGCAGTTACTTAGCGGGGCAAGAGACCCAGTACTTC.

This clone was detected once. J is TRBJ2-2 and V is TRBV9, with 14 bases that match TRBD2. CDR1 is SGDLS and CDR2 is YYNGEE in the germline V gene. V was clipped by 4 bases and J by 7 bases; unmatched bases: 6. CDR3 size: 16 residues. In DNA, the CDR3 is TGTGCCAGCAGCATGACTAGCGGGGGGGCTCTCGGGGAGCTGTTTTTT. Translation gives CASSMTSGGALGELFF. The whole variable domain, remainder taken from reference TRBV9 and TRBJ2-2, is DSGVTQTPKHLITATGQRVTLRCSPRSGDLSVYWYQQSLDQGLQFLIQYYNGEERAKGNILERFSAQQFPDLHSELNLSSLELGDSALYFCASSMTSGGALGELFFGEGSRLTVL.

The chain carries TRBV19 and TRBJ1-2; D is ambiguous. Germline V gene data show CDR1 as LNHDA and CDR2 as SQIVND (reference sequence). The CDR3 loop spans 15 amino acids. Trimming removed 3 bases from V and 3 bases from J, with 14 bases in between. The CDR3 DNA reads TGTGCCAGTAGTATCTCTGGGCAAGAACACTATGGCTACACCTTC. Amino acids: CASSISGQEHYGYTF. Full variable domain (missing parts from reference TRBV19 and TRBJ1-2): DGGITQSPKYLFRKEGQNVTLSCEQNLNHDAMYWYRQDPGQGLRLIYYSQIVNDFQKGDIAEGYSVSREKKESFPLTVTSAQKNPTAFYLCASSISGQEHYGYTFGSGTRLTVV.

The genes are TRBV5-4 and TRBJ1-2, with 8 bases matching TRBD1. Per germline, CDR1 SGHNT and CDR2 YYREEE (reference sequence). The CDR3 sequence is 16 residues long. J was trimmed by 8 bases and V by 0 bases; bases with no gene match: 12. Here the CDR3 DNA reads TGTGCCAGCAGCTTGGACGGACAGGGCCGCAAGGTGGGCTACACCTTC. It is translated as CASSLDGQGRKVGYTF.

This sequence joins TRBV15 and TRBJ2-3; weak D call: TRBD2 (5 bases). Between the trimmed V and J ends, which lost 9 bases and 0 bases, there was a span of 13 bases. The germline gives CDR1 LNHNV, CDR2 YYDKDF (reference sequence). CDR3 length: 14 amino acids. DNA for the CDR3: TGTGCCACGAACGGACGGGGAAGCACAGATACGCAGTATTTT. The encoded protein is CATNGRGSTDTQYF.

The rearrangement links TRBV24-1 to TRBJ2-1; 8 bases agree with TRBD2. This CDR3 contains 14 residues. V trimming: 6 bases; J trimming: 8 bases; junction bases outside the gene matches: 8. In germline, CDR1 is KGHDR, CDR2 SFDVKD. The CDR3 DNA is TGTGCCACCAGTTTTGCGGGAGGTGGGCATGAGCAGTTCTTC. Residues: CATSFAGGGHEQFF.

The DNA of the CDR3 is TGTGCCATCCGAGGGGGCGGGTATGGCTACACCTTC. As protein: CAIRGGGYGYTF. V usage is TRBV10-3 and J usage is TRBJ1-2, with 7 bases identical to TRBD1. The CDR3 covers 12 residues. Germline V gene data show CDR1 as ENHRY and CDR2 as SYGVKD. Losses at the gene ends were 8 bases for V and 5 bases for J; bases not matched to a gene: 5.

The V gene is TRBV11-3, the J gene TRBJ2-7, with no clear D. The germline CDR1 and CDR2 sequences are SGHNT and YENEEA. The CDR3 runs 15 residues. V gave up 2 bases and J gave up 3 bases, with 14 bases separating them. CDR3 sequence reads: CASSLSSIIGYEQYF. CDR3 sequence (DNA): TGTGCCAGCAGCTTATCCTCCATAATCGGCTACGAGCAGTACTTC.

The chain recombines TRBV28 with TRBJ1-1; D remains ambiguous. V lost 6 bases, J lost 0 bases, and 11 bases lay in between. This CDR3 has 14 residues. Germline V gives CDR1 MDHEN, CDR2 SYDVKM. CDR3 in amino acids: CASSRHSVNTEAFF. CDR3 bases: TGTGCCAGCAGCAGACATTCAGTGAACACTGAAGCTTTCTTT.

V gene TRBV11-2 combines with J gene TRBJ2-3; tentative D call: TRBD2 (5 bases). From germline, CDR1 is SGHAT and CDR2 FQNNGV. This CDR3 region has 15 residues. Trimming stripped 5 bases from V and 8 bases from J, with 20 bases between. The CDR3 DNA reads as TGTGCCAGCAGCCAACAACAGAGCACCGAGGGTACGCAGTATTTT. Encoded protein: CASSQQQSTEGTQYF. The entire variable domain, with the rest obtained from reference TRBV11-2 and TRBJ2-3, is as follows: EAGVAQSPRYKIIEKRQSVAFWCNPISGHATLYWYQQILGQGPKLLIQFQNNGVVDDSQLPKDRFSAERLKGVDSTLKIQPAKLEDSAVYLCASSQQQSTEGTQYFGPGTRLTVL.

The gene calls are TRBV18 and TRBJ2-7, with TRBD1 matching over 9 bases. The trim removed 1 base at V and 6 bases at J, leaving 4 bases unmatched. From germline, CDR1 is KGHSH and CDR2 LQKENI. The CDR3 has 14 residues. CDR3 loop: CASSPRTGDGEQYF. CDR3 nucleotide sequence: TGTGCCAGCTCACCACGGACAGGGGACGGCGAGCAGTACTTC.